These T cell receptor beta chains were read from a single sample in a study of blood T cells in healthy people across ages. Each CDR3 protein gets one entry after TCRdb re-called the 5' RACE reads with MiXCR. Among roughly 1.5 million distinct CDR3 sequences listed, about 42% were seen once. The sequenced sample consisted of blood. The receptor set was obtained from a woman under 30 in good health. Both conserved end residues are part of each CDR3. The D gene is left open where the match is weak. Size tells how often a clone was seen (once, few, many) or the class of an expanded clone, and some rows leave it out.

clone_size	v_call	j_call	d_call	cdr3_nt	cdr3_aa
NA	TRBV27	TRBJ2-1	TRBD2	TGTGCCAGCAGTTTAACTAGCGGGAGTTTGGATGAGCAGTTCTTC	CASSLTSGSLDEQFF
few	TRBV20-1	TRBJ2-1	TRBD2	TGCAGTGCTAGAGATAGGCTAGCGGGAGTAAGAAGTTACAATGAGCAGTTCTTC	CSARDRLAGVRSYNEQFF
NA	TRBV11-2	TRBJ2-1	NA	TGTGCCAGCAGCTTACGCCCGAGGAGGAGTCAGGATGAGCAGTTCTTC	CASSLRPRRSQDEQFF
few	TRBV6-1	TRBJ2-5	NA	TGTGCCAGCAGTGAGTCGGTAGGATACAATGAGCAGTACTTC	CASSESVGYNEQYF
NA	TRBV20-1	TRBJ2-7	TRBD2	TGCAGTGCCCCCAGCGGGAGGAATCGCGAGCAGTACTTC	CSAPSGRNREQYF
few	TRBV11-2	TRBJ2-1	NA	TGTGCCAGCAGCTTCGGTGACTTCCCCCTTGGTGAGCAGTTCTTC	CASSFGDFPLGEQFF
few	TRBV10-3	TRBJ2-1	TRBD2	TGTGCCATTTCTAGCGGGGTGTTGAATGAGCAGTTCTTC	CAISSGVLNEQFF
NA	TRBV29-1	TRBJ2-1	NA	TGCAGCGTTGCTGGGCAGGGCTATGAGCAGTTCTTC	CSVAGQGYEQFF
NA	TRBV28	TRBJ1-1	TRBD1	TGTGCCAGCAGTCTCAGGGGGCGCATCACTGAAGCTTTCTTT	CASSLRGRITEAFF
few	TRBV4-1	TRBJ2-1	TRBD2	TGCGCCACCGCCAATAGCGGGGCAGACAATGAGCAGTTCTTC	CATANSGADNEQFF
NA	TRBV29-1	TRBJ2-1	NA	TGCGGGACATACCCCTCCTGCAATGAGCAGTTCTTC	CGTYPSCNEQFF
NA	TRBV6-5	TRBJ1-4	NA	TGTGCCAGCAGGAAGGGGGGGGGAGAAAAACTGTTTTTT	CASRKGGGEKLFF
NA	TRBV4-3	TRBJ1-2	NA	TGCGCCAGCAGCCAAACCTTGACAGATGTAGGTCCTGGCTACACCTTC	CASSQTLTDVGPGYTF
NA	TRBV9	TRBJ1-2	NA	TGTGCCAGCAGCGTAGAGGCGGAGCCCGGTTGGAACTATGGCTACACCTTC	CASSVEAEPGWNYGYTF
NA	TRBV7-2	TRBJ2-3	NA	TGTGCCAGCAGCTTAAGGCAGGGGATCAATACGCAGTATTTT	CASSLRQGINTQYF
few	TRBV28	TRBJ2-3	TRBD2	TGTGCCAGCAGCTCGAGCGGGGCCCGGCTAGCGCAGTATTTT	CASSSSGARLAQYF
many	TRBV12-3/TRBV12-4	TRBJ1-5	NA	TGTGCCAGCAGCCTGGACGGTAGCAATCAGCCCCAGCATTTT	CASSLDGSNQPQHF
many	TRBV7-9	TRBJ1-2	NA	TGTGCCAGCAGCTTGCAGCCTGGTGGCTACACCTTC	CASSLQPGGYTF